This TCR beta chain is drawn from a study of cytomegalovirus exposure and HLA in healthy donors. General study results and limits: Several of the most significant clusters were apparently associated with common viral pathogens in a later analysis. The study carried out a later analysis of TCR beta sequences. It associated some 17,000 of them with specific HLA alleles at a false discovery rate of 0.05. HLA restriction was apparent for most CMV-associated TCR beta chains in a later analysis. The likely origin of a cluster of highly shared sequence variants was a sequencing artifact.

The V gene's germline CDR1 is SNHLY and CDR2 FYNNEI. The CDR3 is 16 amino acids. Trimming took 4 bases from V and 3 from J; bases not matched to a gene: 11. Both 60 Vbeta primers and 13 Jbeta primers went into the PCR. Sequencing was performed with immunoSEQ multiplex PCR; in TCRdb, only in-frame clones are kept and a portion is missing. The data contain some 120,000 clones, around 80% of them singletons. Points on this clone: Its antigen is unknown.

The chain has TRBV2 and TRBJ2-7; 8 positions agree with TRBD1. The TCR sequence derives from a man in his thirties or forties in good health and CMV-seropositive. The sample taken for sequencing was PBMCs. The CDR3 spells CASSGLAGQVNYEQYF. The CDR3 bases are TGTGCCAGCAGTGGGTTGGCGGGACAGGTCAACTACGAGCAGTACTTC.